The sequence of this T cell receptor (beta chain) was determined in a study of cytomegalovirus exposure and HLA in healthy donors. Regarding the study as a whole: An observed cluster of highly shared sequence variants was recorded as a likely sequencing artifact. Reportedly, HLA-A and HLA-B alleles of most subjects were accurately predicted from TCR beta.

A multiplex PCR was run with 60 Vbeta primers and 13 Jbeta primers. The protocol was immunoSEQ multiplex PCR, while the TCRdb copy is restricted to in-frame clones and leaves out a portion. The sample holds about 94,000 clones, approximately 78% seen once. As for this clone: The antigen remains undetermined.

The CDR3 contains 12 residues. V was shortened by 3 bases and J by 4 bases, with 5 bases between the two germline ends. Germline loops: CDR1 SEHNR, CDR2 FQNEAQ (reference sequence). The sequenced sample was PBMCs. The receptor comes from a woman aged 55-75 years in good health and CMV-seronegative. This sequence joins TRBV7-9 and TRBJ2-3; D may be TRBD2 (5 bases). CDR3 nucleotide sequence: TGTGCCAGCAGCTTGGAGGCAGATACGCAGTATTTT. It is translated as CASSLEADTQYF.